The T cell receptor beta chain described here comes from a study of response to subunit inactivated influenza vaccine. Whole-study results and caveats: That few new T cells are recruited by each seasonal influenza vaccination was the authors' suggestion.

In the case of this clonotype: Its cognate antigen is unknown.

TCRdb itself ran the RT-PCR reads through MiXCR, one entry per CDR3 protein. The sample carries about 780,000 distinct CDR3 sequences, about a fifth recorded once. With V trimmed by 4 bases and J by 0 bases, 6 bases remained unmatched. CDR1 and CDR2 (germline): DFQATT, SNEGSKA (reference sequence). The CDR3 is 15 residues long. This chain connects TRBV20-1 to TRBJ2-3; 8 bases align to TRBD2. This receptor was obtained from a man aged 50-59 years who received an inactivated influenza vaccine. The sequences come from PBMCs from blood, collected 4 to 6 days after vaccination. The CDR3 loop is CSATPASGSTDTQYF. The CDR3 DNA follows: TGCAGTGCTACCCCTGCTAGCGGGAGCACAGATACGCAGTATTTT.